This T cell receptor beta chain was captured in a study of T cells in Graves' hyperthyroidism and ophthalmopathy (dated by TCRdb to about 2019). At the level of the whole study: Peripheral blood samples were taken at initial diagnosis, before any treatment was given. To identify distinguishing TCR V-J signatures, a discovery cohort of some 100 patients was used, comprising 40 to 45 with Graves' ophthalmopathy and under 60 with stable Graves' hyperthyroidism. Prospective prediction of ophthalmopathy was tested in an independent validation cohort of 18 to 20 hyperthyroidism patients and some 17 patients who later progressed to ophthalmopathy. The 75 to 100 discovery patients were randomly split 7:3 into training and test sets. Thyroid tissue and blood T-cell repertoires from about 6 Graves' hyperthyroidism patients were also compared in the study. After blood sampling, hyperthyroidism patients were treated with methimazole at a starting dose of 30 mg daily, and ophthalmopathy patients were treated with high-dose intravenous methylprednisolone. The paper reports TCR Vbeta CDR3 sequencing of roughly 140 peripheral blood samples: some 41 ophthalmopathy, around 80 hyperthyroidism and 17 progressor patients.

Overall study outcomes, separate from this receptor: A 13 V-J signature model separated ophthalmopathy from stable hyperthyroidism, with approximately 87% sensitivity and about 81% specificity in cross-validation and 80%/75% in testing. In validation, the model predicted progression to ophthalmopathy a median of about 6.5 months before onset, with about 64% sensitivity and 72.22% specificity. Sample size was not statistically predetermined, and blinding of investigators to group allocation was not performed. Most expanded thyroid clonotypes (frequency above 0.001) were also found in blood, which suggests that blood repertoires may mirror thyroid immune responses.

Amplification of TCR beta CDR3 regions was carried out from RNA transcripts. The TCR CDR3 was subjected to a first round of RT-PCR using the HTBI primer set and the Qiagen OneStep RT-PCR kit. Libraries were constructed in a second round of multiplex PCR, after which size selection and purification were performed. Sequencing of the libraries was done on an Illumina HiSeq2000 using paired-end 100 bp reads. The authors processed their data as follows. Raw data were processed with SOAPnuke, discarding reads with adapters, uncalled bases, mean Phred below 15, or no exact constant-primer or identifier match. High-quality paired reads were merged with COPE v1.2.5, and unique nucleotide sequences were defined as clonotypes. MiTCR v1.1 was used to align clonotypes to the IMGT TRBV, TRBD and TRBJ reference segments. Only V-J combinations with frequency above 0.0001, covering about 99% of repertoires, were analysed. The TCS score was defined as the ratio of F50 (clonal expansion) to E x V (chaos), calculated using BLOSUM62-based TCRdist between CDR3 peptides within each V-J. Welch's t-statistics and random forest reduced fewer than 600 V-J features to under 15, which were used in a naive Bayes classifier (R e1071). TCRdb passed the public sequencing reads through fastp at Q25 and MiXCR, retaining productive beta sequences. Under each unique CDR3 protein, matching rows form one entry showing the most common genes and DNA. Clone size and V and J calls follow TCRdb, not the original study. Present in this sample are a few hundred thousand distinct CDR3 sequences, around an eighth of which were seen just once. 15% to 20% of the sample belongs to the ten largest clones.

Trimming accounts for 5 bases at V and 4 bases at J, while the number of junction bases matched to no gene is 3. The CDR3 contains 16 residues when both ends are counted. Of the read, only the CDR3 DNA is kept; its 48 bases are in frame from base 1. From the germline V gene, CDR1 is SGHTA and CDR2 is FQGNSA. Stable Graves' hyperthyroidism was defined as no progression to ophthalmopathy during 18 months of follow-up. Hyperthyroidism patients were newly diagnosed, had a disease duration of under 2 months, and were aged 18 to 65 years. Any patient with an uncontrolled infection, another autoimmune disease, pregnancy or lactation was excluded. Diagnoses were established on the basis of clinical symptoms, serum thyroxine and TRAb, thyroid ultrasound, and orbital computed tomography. PBMCs were isolated from about 10 ml of fresh peripheral blood by Ficoll-Paque density gradient centrifugation. Total RNA was extracted with Trizol reagent, and quality was checked on an Agilent 2100 Bioanalyzer.

Details on this clonotype: Its antigen target is currently unknown. A much bigger clone sits one base away, suggesting this may be a read error. The CDR3 does not close with the conserved phenylalanine or tryptophan, likely indicating a read error.

This clonotype originated in a young woman with Graves' hyperthyroidism. The chain was built from TRBV7-2 and TRBJ2-1; 15 central nucleotides agree with TRBD2. The sample was blood. The CDR3: CASSVGLAGGYNEQFS. The nucleotides read TGTGCCAGCAGCGTAGGACTAGCGGGAGGGTACAATGAGCAGTTCTCC.